A selection of T cell receptor beta chains follows, all from one sample in a study of cytomegalovirus exposure and HLA in healthy donors. Generated by immunoSEQ multiplex PCR, the TCRdb table keeps only in-frame clones and is missing some. The sample holds over 150,000 clones, roughly 78% seen once. Sequencing was performed on PBMCs. These receptors all stem from a woman between 50 and 59 years old in good health and CMV-seropositive. CDR3s include the opening cysteine and the closing phenylalanine or tryptophan. Fields, in order: clone size, CDR3 length, D gene, V gene, J gene, CDR3 DNA, CDR3 protein. D genes are given only for firm matches. The size field is filled for only some rows; it gives once, few, many or a size class.

clone_size: -; cdr3_length: 15; d_call: -; v_call: TRBV7-3; j_call: TRBJ1-3; cdr3_nt: TGTGCCAGCAGCTTATACGGGAGCTCTGGAAACACCATATATTTT; cdr3_aa: CASSLYGSSGNTIYF
clone_size: -; cdr3_length: 16; d_call: -; v_call: TRBV4-1; j_call: TRBJ1-3; cdr3_nt: TGCGCCAGCAGTGGGGAGGCGGGGGTGAGAGGAAACACCATATATTTT; cdr3_aa: CASSGEAGVRGNTIYF
clone_size: -; cdr3_length: 14; d_call: TRBD1; v_call: TRBV5-5; j_call: TRBJ1-4; cdr3_nt: TGTGCCAGCAGCCTGGGACAGGGAAGTGAAAAACTGTTTTTT; cdr3_aa: CASSLGQGSEKLFF
clone_size: -; cdr3_length: 15; d_call: TRBD1; v_call: TRBV5-4; j_call: TRBJ2-1; cdr3_nt: TGTGCCAGCAGGTCCGGGACAGTTTCCTACAATGAGCAGTTCTTC; cdr3_aa: CASRSGTVSYNEQFF
clone_size: few; cdr3_length: 15; d_call: TRBD1; v_call: TRBV5-1; j_call: TRBJ1-1; cdr3_nt: TGCGCCAGCAGCTTTGCAGGACAGGGGAACACTGAAGCTTTCTTT; cdr3_aa: CASSFAGQGNTEAFF
clone_size: -; cdr3_length: 17; d_call: -; v_call: TRBV4-1; j_call: TRBJ2-2; cdr3_nt: TGCGCCAGCAGCCAAGATGCGGTCGGATTTAGTTTCGGGGAGCTGTTTTTT; cdr3_aa: CASSQDAVGFSFGELFF
clone_size: once; cdr3_length: 16; d_call: -; v_call: TRBV7-8; j_call: TRBJ1-5; cdr3_nt: TGTGCCAGCAGCTTAGACCAGGGGTATAGCAATCAGCCCCAGCATTTT; cdr3_aa: CASSLDQGYSNQPQHF
clone_size: few; cdr3_length: 17; d_call: -; v_call: TRBV7-8; j_call: TRBJ1-1; cdr3_nt: TGTGCCAGCAGCCCCTCGCCTCGGGGGTATCTAGGCACTGAAGCTTTCTTT; cdr3_aa: CASSPSPRGYLGTEAFF
clone_size: -; cdr3_length: 16; d_call: -; v_call: TRBV7-8; j_call: TRBJ2-5; cdr3_nt: TGTGCCAGCAGCCCCAACGGGCGGGGCCCTCAAGAGACCCAGTACTTC; cdr3_aa: CASSPNGRGPQETQYF
clone_size: few; cdr3_length: 13; d_call: TRBD1; v_call: TRBV30; j_call: TRBJ2-7; cdr3_nt: TGTGCCTGGGGACAGGGGGGATCCTACGAGCAGTACTTC; cdr3_aa: CAWGQGGSYEQYF
clone_size: -; cdr3_length: 15; d_call: TRBD1; v_call: TRBV28; j_call: TRBJ2-7; cdr3_nt: TGTGCCAGCAGTCCAAGTGGGCAGGGGGCCAACGAGCAGTACTTC; cdr3_aa: CASSPSGQGANEQYF
clone_size: -; cdr3_length: 13; d_call: -; v_call: TRBV10-3; j_call: TRBJ2-1; cdr3_nt: TGTGCCATCAGTGAGTCTAAGGGGAATGAGCAGTTCTTC; cdr3_aa: CAISESKGNEQFF
clone_size: -; cdr3_length: 13; d_call: -; v_call: TRBV6-5; j_call: TRBJ1-1; cdr3_nt: TGTGCCAGCAGCTATAGATTGAACACTGAAGCTTTCTTT; cdr3_aa: CASSYRLNTEAFF
clone_size: few; cdr3_length: 14; d_call: -; v_call: TRBV7-8; j_call: TRBJ2-7; cdr3_nt: TGTGCCAGCAGCCCTCGGACAGAAACCTACGAGCAGTACTTC; cdr3_aa: CASSPRTETYEQYF
clone_size: -; cdr3_length: 16; d_call: -; v_call: TRBV4-1; j_call: TRBJ2-7; cdr3_nt: TGCGCCAGCAGCTGGGGAGGAGGGGACTCGTCTTACGAGCAGTACTTC; cdr3_aa: CASSWGGGDSSYEQYF
clone_size: -; cdr3_length: 16; d_call: TRBD2; v_call: TRBV7-8; j_call: TRBJ2-5; cdr3_nt: TGTGCCAGCAGCTTAGGGGCTAGCGGGGGCGGGAAGACCCAGTACTTC; cdr3_aa: CASSLGASGGGKTQYF
clone_size: -; cdr3_length: 14; d_call: TRBD1; v_call: TRBV5-6; j_call: TRBJ1-5; cdr3_nt: TGTGCCAGCAGCTTGTCACAGGGGAATCAGCCCCAGCATTTT; cdr3_aa: CASSLSQGNQPQHF
clone_size: -; cdr3_length: 14; d_call: -; v_call: TRBV30; j_call: TRBJ1-5; cdr3_nt: TGTGCCTGGAGTAAGAGTAGAGGTAGCCAGCCCCAGCATTTT; cdr3_aa: CAWSKSRGSQPQHF
clone_size: -; cdr3_length: 14; d_call: -; v_call: TRBV6-1; j_call: TRBJ2-3; cdr3_nt: TGTGCCAGCAGCAGGGGAGGGCTTACAGATACGCAGTATTTT; cdr3_aa: CASSRGGLTDTQYF
clone_size: -; cdr3_length: 14; d_call: -; v_call: TRBV7-6; j_call: TRBJ2-5; cdr3_nt: TGTGCCAGCAGCTTAGTCCCGGACACTCAGACCCAGTACTTC; cdr3_aa: CASSLVPDTQTQYF
clone_size: -; cdr3_length: 16; d_call: TRBD2; v_call: TRBV10-3; j_call: TRBJ2-3; cdr3_nt: TGTGCCATCAGTGGGAAGCGGGGGGCTAGCACAGATACGCAGTATTTT; cdr3_aa: CAISGKRGASTDTQYF
clone_size: -; cdr3_length: 17; d_call: -; v_call: TRBV2; j_call: TRBJ2-7; cdr3_nt: TGTGCCAGCAGTGAAGCGCATCGAGGTAACACTGCCTACGAGCAGTACTTC; cdr3_aa: CASSEAHRGNTAYEQYF
clone_size: -; cdr3_length: 18; d_call: -; v_call: TRBV10-3; j_call: TRBJ1-3; cdr3_nt: TGTGCCATCAGTGAAACACTAAGGGGATTTAGCTCTGGAAACACCATATATTTT; cdr3_aa: CAISETLRGFSSGNTIYF
clone_size: -; cdr3_length: 15; d_call: -; v_call: TRBV5-6; j_call: TRBJ1-2; cdr3_nt: TGTGCCAGCAGCTTGGGACAGAACAGAGGCTATGGCTACACCTTC; cdr3_aa: CASSLGQNRGYGYTF
clone_size: -; cdr3_length: 15; d_call: TRBD1; v_call: TRBV30; j_call: TRBJ2-7; cdr3_nt: TGTGCCTGGAGTCCCGACAGGGGGGTCCTGCGTGAGCAGTACTTC; cdr3_aa: CAWSPDRGVLREQYF
clone_size: -; cdr3_length: 15; d_call: TRBD1; v_call: TRBV25-1; j_call: TRBJ2-5; cdr3_nt: TGTGCCAGCAGTGTCCGGACAGGGGTCCAAGAGACCCAGTACTTC; cdr3_aa: CASSVRTGVQETQYF
clone_size: -; cdr3_length: 15; d_call: -; v_call: TRBV4-1; j_call: TRBJ2-7; cdr3_nt: TGCGCCAGCAGCCAAGAGAATAGCCCCAACTACGAGCAGTACTTC; cdr3_aa: CASSQENSPNYEQYF
clone_size: few; cdr3_length: 15; d_call: -; v_call: TRBV6-1; j_call: TRBJ1-1; cdr3_nt: TGTGCCAGCGGATATGCGATGAGGAAGAACACTGAAGCTTTCTTT; cdr3_aa: CASGYAMRKNTEAFF
clone_size: -; cdr3_length: 18; d_call: TRBD2; v_call: TRBV7-8; j_call: TRBJ2-7; cdr3_nt: TGTGCCAGCAGCTTAGCCCAGGGACTAGCGGGGGGTTACTACGAGCAGTACTTC; cdr3_aa: CASSLAQGLAGGYYEQYF
clone_size: -; cdr3_length: 15; d_call: TRBD1; v_call: TRBV29-1; j_call: TRBJ1-4; cdr3_nt: TGCAGCGTTGAAGATTTTACAGGGGGAAATGAAAAACTGTTTTTT; cdr3_aa: CSVEDFTGGNEKLFF
clone_size: -; cdr3_length: 13; d_call: -; v_call: TRBV14; j_call: TRBJ2-7; cdr3_nt: TGTGCCAGCAGCCCCTACGCTTCCTACGAGCAGTACTTC; cdr3_aa: CASSPYASYEQYF
clone_size: -; cdr3_length: 14; d_call: TRBD1; v_call: TRBV5-5; j_call: TRBJ1-6; cdr3_nt: TGTGCCAGCAGTCCGGACAGGTATAATTCACCCCTCCACTTT; cdr3_aa: CASSPDRYNSPLHF
clone_size: -; cdr3_length: 14; d_call: TRBD1; v_call: TRBV6-1; j_call: TRBJ1-2; cdr3_nt: TGTGCCAGCACCGATGCCCGGACAGGGTATGGCTACACCTTC; cdr3_aa: CASTDARTGYGYTF
clone_size: once; cdr3_length: 15; d_call: -; v_call: TRBV5-8; j_call: TRBJ1-6; cdr3_nt: TGTGCCAGCAGCACGCGTGCGGGGAAGAATTCACCCCTCCACTTT; cdr3_aa: CASSTRAGKNSPLHF
clone_size: -; cdr3_length: 12; d_call: -; v_call: TRBV27; j_call: TRBJ2-3; cdr3_nt: TGTGCCAGCAGTCCCCACACAGATACGCAGTATTTT; cdr3_aa: CASSPHTDTQYF
clone_size: once; cdr3_length: 16; d_call: TRBD1; v_call: TRBV9; j_call: TRBJ2-2; cdr3_nt: TGTGCCAGCAGCGTTGGGACAGGCGGGAACACCGGGGAGCTGTTTTTT; cdr3_aa: CASSVGTGGNTGELFF
clone_size: -; cdr3_length: 19; d_call: TRBD1; v_call: TRBV10-3; j_call: TRBJ2-1; cdr3_nt: TGTGCCATCAGTGAGTCGGGACAGGGTCCTTCGAGCTCCTACAATGAGCAGTTCTTC; cdr3_aa: CAISESGQGPSSSYNEQFF
clone_size: once; cdr3_length: 15; d_call: TRBD2; v_call: TRBV2; j_call: TRBJ2-1; cdr3_nt: TGTGCCAGCAGGGCTTTAGCGGGGCTAAACAATGAGCAGTTCTTC; cdr3_aa: CASRALAGLNNEQFF
clone_size: -; cdr3_length: 14; d_call: TRBD1; v_call: TRBV5-1; j_call: TRBJ2-7; cdr3_nt: TGCGCCAGCAGCTCCTCGGGACAGAACTACGAGCAGTACTTC; cdr3_aa: CASSSSGQNYEQYF
clone_size: few; cdr3_length: 15; d_call: TRBD1; v_call: TRBV6-5; j_call: TRBJ1-4; cdr3_nt: TGTGCCAGCACCACAGGGGCGGCAACTAATGAAAAACTGTTTTTT; cdr3_aa: CASTTGAATNEKLFF
clone_size: -; cdr3_length: 15; d_call: -; v_call: TRBV9; j_call: TRBJ2-7; cdr3_nt: TGTGCCAGCAGCGTAATCGACCCAGCGACCTACGAGCAGTACTTC; cdr3_aa: CASSVIDPATYEQYF
clone_size: -; cdr3_length: 15; d_call: TRBD1; v_call: TRBV5-4; j_call: TRBJ2-2; cdr3_nt: TGTGCCAGCAGCCTCGGACAGGGTCACACCGGGGAGCTGTTTTTT; cdr3_aa: CASSLGQGHTGELFF
clone_size: -; cdr3_length: 15; d_call: TRBD1; v_call: TRBV9; j_call: TRBJ2-1; cdr3_nt: TGTGCCAGCAGCGTACTACAGGGGGATGGCAATGAGCAGTTCTTC; cdr3_aa: CASSVLQGDGNEQFF
clone_size: -; cdr3_length: 11; d_call: -; v_call: TRBV20-1; j_call: TRBJ2-5; cdr3_nt: TGCAGTGCTAGAGATCTGGAGACCCAGTACTTC; cdr3_aa: CSARDLETQYF
clone_size: once; cdr3_length: 17; d_call: -; v_call: TRBV4-2; j_call: TRBJ2-3; cdr3_nt: TGTGCCAGCAGCCAAGGGAATTCAGCGGGCCAACCAGATACGCAGTATTTT; cdr3_aa: CASSQGNSAGQPDTQYF
clone_size: -; cdr3_length: 15; d_call: -; v_call: TRBV19; j_call: TRBJ1-4; cdr3_nt: TGTGCCAGTAGCCCTCACTCCCTTAAGAATGAAAAACTGTTTTTT; cdr3_aa: CASSPHSLKNEKLFF